Presented here are 26 T cell receptor beta chains from one specimen sequenced in a study of Ad26.COV2.S vaccination and SARS-CoV-2 variants. TCRdb's table, derived via immunoSEQ multiplex PCR, lists solely in-frame clones and lacks some. This sample has under 550,000 clones; roughly 88% occur once, and the top ten carry 3.6%. Described treatment: about 20 received Ad26.COV2.S at low or high dose, single or two shots; about five received placebo; per-sample allocation not given. Collection of the samples took place on day 63 after the first injection of vaccine or placebo. The sequences come from peripheral blood, collected in a trial of Ad26.COV2.S vaccine versus placebo. The receptors were gathered from a person aged 18-65 years who received the Ad26.COV2.S COVID-19 vaccine or a placebo.

The chain recombines TRBV18 with TRBJ2-5; D gene uncertain. This CDR3 spans 12 amino acids. V was clipped by 2 bases and J by 5 bases, with 6 bases between them. CDR1 and CDR2 from the germline V gene are KGHSH and LQKENI. The CDR3 coding sequence is TGTGCCAGCTCACCAGTTGGGGAGACCCAGTACTTC. It yields the protein CASSPVGETQYF.

The chain uses TRBV19 and TRBJ1-2; TRBD1 might be the D (6 bases). This CDR3 comprises 14 residues. V lost 9 bases to trimming and J lost 7 bases, with 21 bases between them. Germline V gene sequence: CDR1 LNHDA, CDR2 SQIVND (reference sequence). The CDR3 sequence: CASCPVALGGGYTF. Here the CDR3 DNA reads TGTGCCAGCTGCCCGGTCGCCCTAGGGGGTGGCTACACCTTC.

This chain joins TRBV30 and TRBJ1-1, with D possibly matching TRBD1 (6 bases). V lost 0 bases to trimming and J lost 0 bases, with 26 bases between them. This CDR3 comprises 20 residues. CDR1 and CDR2 (germline): GTSNPN, SVGIG (reference sequence). CDR3 sequence: CAWSVFHPRTEFLMNTEAFF. The CDR3 DNA reads TGTGCCTGGAGTGTTTTCCACCCCCGGACAGAGTTCCTAATGAACACTGAAGCTTTCTTT.

The V and J genes are TRBV6-6 and TRBJ1-2; D is undetermined. The V gene lost 8 bases and the J gene lost 8 bases, with 12 bases spanning the gap. The CDR3 contains 11 residues. Germline V lookup: CDR1 MNHNY, CDR2 SVGAGI (reference sequence). CDR3: CASRRENGYTF. CDR3 coding DNA: TGTGCCAGCCGGAGGGAGAACGGCTACACCTTC.

The CDR3 region has the DNA TGTGCCAGCAGCGTAGGTAGGGGGGGTCACAATGAGCAGTTCTTC. Protein sequence: CASSVGRGGHNEQFF. The chain combines TRBV9 with TRBJ2-1; D is possibly TRBD2 (7 bases). CDR3 length equals 15 residues. Per the germline V gene, CDR1 is SGDLS and CDR2 is YYNGEE. V was pared by 0 bases and J by 5 bases, with 12 bases between.

V is TRBV12-3 or TRBV12-4 and J is TRBJ2-5; D not certain. The CDR3 has 13 amino acids. The germline V and J ends were trimmed by 5 bases and 4 bases, with 11 bases remaining between them. The CDR3 DNA follows: TGTGCCAGCAGTGGACCAGAGAGAGAGACCCAGTACTTC. It yields the protein CASSGPERETQYF.

The chain employs TRBV7-7 and TRBJ2-5; the D gene could be TRBD1 or TRBD2 (5 bases each). Germline V CDR1 and CDR2: SSHAT, FNYEAQ (reference sequence). V dropped 5 bases and J dropped 2 bases, with 18 bases sitting between them. This CDR3 has 16 amino acids. CDR3 coding DNA: TGTGCCAGCAGCATAGGGGCCGGGGCCTTACAAGAGACCCAGTACTTC. Its protein product is CASSIGAGALQETQYF.

The chain combines TRBV7-9 with TRBJ2-7; 10 positions agree with TRBD1. Germline V lookup: CDR1 SEHNR, CDR2 FQNEAQ (reference sequence). V lost 2 bases to trimming and J lost 2 bases; unmatched junction nucleotides: 6. This CDR3 contains 16 residues. The CDR3 nucleotides are TGTGCCAGCAGCTTACCGTCGGACAGGGGGACCTACGAGCAGTACTTC. Translated, it gives CASSLPSDRGTYEQYF. The full variable domain, completed using reference TRBV7-9 and TRBJ2-7, is DTGVSQNPRHKITKRGQNVTFRCDPISEHNRLYWYRQTLGQGPEFLTYFQNEAQLEKSRLLSDRFSAERPKGSFSTLEIQRTEQGDSAMYLCASSLPSDRGTYEQYFGPGTRLTVT.

This clone was counted a few times. The chain joins TRBV4-3 to TRBJ2-3; D possibly matches TRBD1 or TRBD2 (5 bases each). The CDR3 has 15 residues. CDR1 and CDR2 (germline): LGHNA, YSLEER. V lost 4 bases and J lost 2, with 13 bases in between. For the CDR3, the DNA is TGCGCCAGCAGCCTCCGGGGCGCCGACACAGATACGCAGTATTTT. Protein sequence: CASSLRGADTDTQYF.

The table lists this clone with a count of one. The chain links TRBV6-5 to TRBJ1-5; 7 nucleotides match TRBD1. The germline V gene has CDR1 MNHEY and CDR2 SVGAGI. With 7 bases clipped from V and 1 base from J, the junction kept 4 bases outside the gene matches. There are 14 residues in the CDR3. This CDR3 is CASKKGASNQPQHF. The CDR3, as DNA: TGTGCCAGCAAGAAGGGGGCCAGCAATCAGCCCCAGCATTTT.

This clone was observed a handful of times. The V call is TRBV11-2, the J call TRBJ1-3, with D hard to call. CDR3 size: 12 residues. CDR1 is SGHAT and CDR2 is FQNNGV in the germline V gene. V lost 1 base and J 12 bases, leaving 10 bases between the germline ends. CDR3 bases: TGTGCCAGCAGCTTAGTACCCTTCGGCATATATTTT. This translates into CASSLVPFGIYF.

As to this clone: The same CDR3 arises from other DNA sequences in this sample as well. This chain connects TRBV27 to TRBJ2-7; TRBD1 matches at 8 bases. The CDR3 totals 13 residues. Trimming took 2 bases from V and 4 from J; bases not matched to a gene: 1. Germline CDR1 MNHEY, CDR2 SMNVEV (reference sequence). The CDR3 loop is CASSLGTGYEQYF. DNA of the CDR3: TGTGCCAGCAGTTTAGGGACAGGTTACGAGCAGTACTTC.

The chain combines TRBV24-1 with TRBJ1-5; unclear D gene. Germline V gene lookup returns CDR1 KGHDR and CDR2 SFDVKD. The CDR3 covers 14 residues. V dropped 8 bases and J dropped 5 bases, with 15 bases sitting between them. CDR3 DNA: TGTGCCACCAACAAGTGGGTTGGACATCAGCCCCAGCATTTT. This codes for CATNKWVGHQPQHF.

V is TRBV7-9 and J is TRBJ1-2; 7 positions agree with TRBD1. The trim removed 5 bases at V and 4 bases at J, leaving 4 bases unmatched. The CDR3 contains 13 residues. Germline V gives CDR1 SEHNR, CDR2 FQNEAQ (reference sequence). CDR3: CASSPGTVYGYTF. CDR3 coding DNA: TGTGCCAGCAGCCCAGGGACAGTCTATGGCTACACCTTC.

The genes are TRBV30 and TRBJ2-7, with D possibly being TRBD2 (5 bases). Trimming left V 0 bases short and J 6 bases short, with 15 bases between. Germline lookup yields CDR1 GTSNPN and CDR2 SVGIG (reference sequence). The CDR3 has 14 amino acids. The CDR3 sequence: CAWSVVPRSGEQYF. CDR3 nucleotide sequence: TGTGCCTGGAGTGTAGTTCCGAGGAGCGGCGAGCAGTACTTC. Full variable domain (remainder filled in from reference TRBV30 and TRBJ2-7): SQTIHQWPATLVQPVGSPLSLECTVEGTSNPNLYWYRQAAGRGLQLLFYSVGIGQISSEVPQNLSASRPQDRQFILSSKKLLLSDSGFYLCAWSVVPRSGEQYFGPGTRLTVT.

The chain carries TRBV10-3 and TRBJ2-5, with D perhaps being TRBD1 or TRBD2 (5 bases each). The CDR3 loop spans 15 amino acids. The V end was cut by 5 bases, the J end by 5 bases, with 18 bases between. Germline V gene sequence: CDR1 ENHRY, CDR2 SYGVKD. CDR3 bases: TGTGCCATCAGTCACCCGACAGAGGGATTGGAGACCCAGTACTTC. Amino acid sequence: CAISHPTEGLETQYF.

CDR3 DNA sequence: TGTGCCAGCAGCTTAGGTACTGAAAGGGCCTATGGCTACACCTTC. Amino acid sequence: CASSLGTERAYGYTF. The genes are TRBV7-3 and TRBJ1-2; D is uncertain. This CDR3 comprises 15 residues. Germline V gives CDR1 SGHTA, CDR2 FQGTGA. V lost 2 bases to trimming and J lost 4 bases, with 14 bases between them.

The rearrangement uses TRBV12-5 and TRBJ2-2; perhaps TRBD2 as D (5 bases). V gave up 0 bases and J gave up 6 bases, with 17 bases separating them. Looked up from germline, CDR1 is LGHNT and CDR2 is FRNRAP. The CDR3 is 17 amino acids. CDR3 nucleotide sequence: TGTGCTAGTGGTTTGGTACTAGGACCGTCGTTCGCCGGGGAGCTGTTTTTT. It specifies CASGLVLGPSFAGELFF.

The chain combines TRBV7-6 with TRBJ2-7; 8 nucleotides align to TRBD2. The trim removed 1 base at V and 3 bases at J, leaving 5 bases unmatched. The CDR3 sequence is 15 residues long. CDR1 and CDR2 from the germline V gene are SGHVS and FNYEAQ. DNA of the CDR3: TGTGCCAGCAGCTTAGGGTCAGCGGGGGACTACGAGCAGTACTTC. This translates into CASSLGSAGDYEQYF.

The chain recombines TRBV3-1 (or the pseudogene TRBV3-2) with TRBJ1-2; D remains unclear. Looked up from germline, CDR1 is LGHDT and CDR2 is YNNKEL (reference sequence). CDR3 length: 14 amino acids. V was trimmed by 0 bases and J by 2 bases, leaving 7 bases between them. The CDR3 is CASSQDWSNYGYTF. CDR3 coding DNA: TGTGCCAGCAGCCAAGACTGGTCCAACTATGGCTACACCTTC.

This clone appeared a single time. This chain joins TRBV18 and TRBJ1-4; possible D gene TRBD1, 6 bases. Trimming took 2 bases from V and 8 from J, leaving 15 bases between them. Germline CDR1 KGHSH, CDR2 LQKENI. The CDR3 is 15 residues long. The CDR3 region is CASSPRLQGREKLFF. CDR3 sequence (DNA): TGTGCCAGCTCACCAAGATTACAGGGTAGGGAAAAACTGTTTTTT.

This chain links TRBV9 with TRBJ1-2; no reliable D call. Trimming removed 4 bases from V and 2 bases from J, with 9 bases in between. This CDR3 is 13 amino acids long. Germline lookup yields CDR1 SGDLS and CDR2 YYNGEE. CDR3 in DNA: TGTGCCAGCAGCCCCCGGCAGAACTATGGCTACACCTTC. Translated, it gives CASSPRQNYGYTF.

The J gene is TRBJ2-1, the V gene TRBV19, with 12 bases aligning to TRBD2. V was clipped by 4 bases and J by 5 bases; unmatched bases: 3. Germline V CDR1 and CDR2: LNHDA, SQIVND (reference sequence). The CDR3 is 15 residues long. The CDR3 protein is CASSTGLAGHNEQFF. As DNA, the CDR3 is TGTGCCAGTAGTACGGGACTAGCGGGCCACAATGAGCAGTTCTTC.

This chain joins TRBV7-2 and TRBJ2-7, with D unresolved. CDR3 size: 16 residues. Per the germline V gene, CDR1 is SGHTA and CDR2 is FQGNSA. Trimming shortened V by 5 bases and J by 6 bases, and 23 bases separated the two germline ends. The CDR3 nucleotides are TGTGCCAGCAGCCACCGCCCCCTGGCCAAAAACATCGAGCAGTACTTC. Protein product: CASSHRPLAKNIEQYF.

This sequence joins TRBV7-2 and TRBJ2-7; D is unresolved. V was pared by 1 base and J by 2 bases, with 6 bases between. The CDR3 has 13 amino acids. Germline CDR1 is SGHTA and CDR2 is FQGNSA. Here the CDR3 DNA reads TGTGCCAGCAGCTTAGAGCTTCCCTACGAGCAGTACTTC. Translation gives CASSLELPYEQYF. Complete variable domain (other parts from reference TRBV7-2 and TRBJ2-7): GAGVSQSPSNKVTEKGKDVELRCDPISGHTALYWYRQSLGQGLEFLIYFQGNSAPDKSGLPSDRFSAERTGGSVSTLTIQRTQQEDSAVYLCASSLELPYEQYFGPGTRLTVT.

V is TRBV6-5 and J is TRBJ1-1, with TRBD1 matching 8 bases. The CDR3 length is 11 residues. CDR1 is MNHEY, CDR2 SVGAGI, per germline. Unmatched junction bases numbered 1, after V lost 7 bases and J lost 6 bases. CDR3 coding DNA: TGTGCCAGCAAGACAGGGGCTGAAGCTTTCTTT. Its protein is CASKTGAEAFF.